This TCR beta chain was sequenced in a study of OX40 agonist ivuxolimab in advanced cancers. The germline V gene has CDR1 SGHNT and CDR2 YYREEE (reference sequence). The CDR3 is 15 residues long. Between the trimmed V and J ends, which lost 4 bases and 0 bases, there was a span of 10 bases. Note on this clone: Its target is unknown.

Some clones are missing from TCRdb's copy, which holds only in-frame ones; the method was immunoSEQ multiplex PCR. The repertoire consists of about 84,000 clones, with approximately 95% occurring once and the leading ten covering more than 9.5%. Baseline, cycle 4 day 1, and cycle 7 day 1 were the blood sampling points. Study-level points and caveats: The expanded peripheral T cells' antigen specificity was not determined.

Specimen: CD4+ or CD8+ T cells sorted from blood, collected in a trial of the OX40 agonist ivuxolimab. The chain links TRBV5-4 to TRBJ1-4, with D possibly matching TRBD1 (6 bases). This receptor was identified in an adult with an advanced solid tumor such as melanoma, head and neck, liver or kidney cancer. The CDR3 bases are TGTGCCAGCAGCCAGACAGGCGCAACTAATGAAAAACTGTTTTTT. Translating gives CASSQTGATNEKLFF. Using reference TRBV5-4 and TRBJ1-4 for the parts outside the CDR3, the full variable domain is ETGVTQSPTHLIKTRGQQVTLRCSSQSGHNTVSWYQQALGQGPQFIFQYYREEENGRGNFPPRFSGLQFPNYSSELNVNALELDDSALYLCASSQTGATNEKLFFGSGTQLSVL.